This record looks at one T cell receptor beta chain sequence and its context. Antigen specificity is unknown. This sample is part of a study of shared clonotypes between healthy human individuals. Study-wide points: The study found lower generation probabilities in non-shared clonotypes than in those shared by all four donors.

CD45RO negativity and positive selection for CCR7 defined naive CD8 cells, a population that excluded terminally differentiated effector memory CD45RA+ cells. Participating donors were healthy, HIV-negative adults free of recent acute infections or vaccinations. Profiling relied on immunoSEQ multiplex PCR, and the TCRdb table lists in-frame clones only, not all of them. Of about 1,900,000 clones listed, 85% to 95% are singletons. Germline lookup yields CDR1 SEHNR and CDR2 FQNEAQ (reference sequence). V dropped 2 bases and J dropped 2 bases, with 20 bases sitting between them. The CDR3 contains 18 residues.

The TCR originated in a man younger than 35 in good health. The specimen was naive CD8+ T cells sorted from blood. V and J are TRBV7-9 and TRBJ2-3, with D maybe TRBD2 (7 bases). CDR3 in DNA: TGTGCCAGCAGCTTAAGGGGGGGCGCCGAGGGACTCACAGATACGCAGTATTTT. It is translated as CASSLRGGAEGLTDTQYF.